The 25 T cell receptor beta chains presented below share a single source sample, sequenced in a study of T cells in Graves' hyperthyroidism and ophthalmopathy (dated by TCRdb to the late 2010s). Libraries were made using multiplex PCR. Sequencing was carried out with an Illumina HiSeq 2000. The TCR beta CDR3 regions were amplified from RNA transcripts. The first round of RT-PCR for the TCR CDR3 was performed with the HTBI primer set and the Qiagen OneStep RT-PCR kit. TCRdb reprocessed the public reads (quality trimming at Q25 with fastp, clone calling with MiXCR) and kept in-frame beta chains. Duplicate CDR3 protein sequences are folded into a single record with the most common DNA and genes. The sample records roughly 500,000 distinct CDR3 sequences, 14% of which are singletons. The biggest ten clones account for roughly 5.5% of the sample. The material sequenced was blood. The receptors originated from a woman in her 30s with Graves' hyperthyroidism that later progressed to Graves' ophthalmopathy.

J is TRBJ2-3 and V is TRBV6-2 or TRBV6-3; D unclear. The CDR3 loop spans 13 amino acids. Germline values: CDR1 MNHEY, CDR2 SVGEGT. The ends were cut back, 5 bases at V and 3 bases at J, with 9 bases in the middle. CDR3 in DNA: TGTGCCAGCAGTCCAGGCAAGACAGATACGCAGTATTTT. Its translation: CASSPGKTDTQYF.

A few counts support this clonotype. One end of the junction varies from germline; a read error may be responsible. The rearrangement joins TRBV7-2 to TRBJ2-1; TRBD2 is a possible D gene (6 bases). The CDR3 spans 16 residues. Germline loops: CDR1 SGHTA, CDR2 FQGNSA. CDR3 sequence: CASSLAASEAYNEQFF. In DNA, the CDR3 is TGCGCCAGCAGCTTAGCGGCTAGCGAGGCGTACAATGAGCAGTTCTTC.

V and J are TRBV29-1 and TRBJ2-3, with TRBD2 as a possible D gene (7 bases). The CDR3 is made up of 17 amino acids. Germline V gene lookup returns CDR1 SQVTM and CDR2 ANQGSEA. The V gene lost 5 bases and the J gene lost 0 bases, with 21 bases spanning the gap. CDR3 region: CSVMGGGAGSSTDTQYF. The CDR3 DNA sequence: TGCAGCGTTATGGGGGGGGGGGCAGGATCTAGCACAGATACGCAGTATTTT.

V usage is TRBV30 and J usage is TRBJ2-2; D unclear. The CDR3 runs 16 residues. With 5 bases removed from V and 2 bases from J, the gap between germline ends came to 18 bases. Germline assignment: CDR1 GTSNPN and CDR2 SVGIG (reference sequence). DNA for the CDR3: TGTGCCTGGGACAAGGGTACGGCAGACAACACCGGGGAGCTGTTTTTT. Its protein is CAWDKGTADNTGELFF.

This clonotype was counted at least ten times. The chain employs TRBV5-4 and TRBJ2-3; D is ambiguous. Trimming stripped 3 bases from V and 4 bases from J, with 15 bases between. Germline CDR1 SGHNT, CDR2 YYREEE (reference sequence). This CDR3 comprises 15 residues. The CDR3 nucleotides are TGTGCCAGCAGCTCCAAGACGTGGGGTTCAGATACGCAGTATTTT. The encoded protein is CASSSKTWGSDTQYF.

This clonotype was counted a few times. The gene calls are TRBV25-1 and TRBJ1-5; 8 nucleotides align to TRBD1. Germline CDR1 is MGHDK and CDR2 is SYGVNS. The V and J ends lost 5 bases and 5 bases, in that order; junction bases with no gene match: 5. This CDR3 is 14 amino acids long. The CDR3 loop is CASSQDRDYQPQHF. The DNA of the CDR3 is TGTGCCAGCAGTCAGGACAGGGACTATCAGCCCCAGCATTTT.

The rearrangement links TRBV12-5 to TRBJ1-1; 8 nucleotides line up with TRBD1. Germline CDR1 and CDR2: LGHNT and FRNRAP. V shed 6 bases and J 1 base; nucleotides not matched to a gene: 4. The CDR3 is made up of 14 amino acids. Written as DNA, the CDR3 is TGTGCTAGTGGCCCGGGACAGGAGAACACTGAAGCTTTCTTT. Protein product: CASGPGQENTEAFF.

This clonotype was found many times. CDR3 sequence: CATSDWEQASTDTQYF. In nucleotides, the CDR3 is TGTGCCACCAGTGATTGGGAGCAGGCTAGCACAGATACGCAGTATTTT. This rearrangement joins TRBV24-1 to TRBJ2-3; maybe TRBD2 (5 bases). The CDR3 loop spans 16 amino acids. The V gene's germline CDR1 is KGHDR and CDR2 SFDVKD. Trimming cost V 2 bases and J 0 bases, with 11 bases left between them.

V is TRBV9 and J is TRBJ2-2; tentative D call: TRBD2 (5 bases). The CDR3 loop spans 15 amino acids. Germline V CDR1 and CDR2: SGDLS, YYNGEE. Trimming left V 0 bases short and J 2 bases short, with 8 bases between. The CDR3 nucleotides read TGTGCCAGCAGCGTAGCGGGGTCAAACACCGGGGAGCTGTTTTTT. Protein: CASSVAGSNTGELFF.

This clonotype came up a few times. V is TRBV7-9 and J is TRBJ1-2; no definite D call. V was pared by 5 bases and J by 2 bases, with 12 bases between. Per germline, CDR1 SEHNR and CDR2 FQNEAQ (reference sequence). The CDR3 is made up of 14 amino acids. CDR3 amino acids: CASSPRTYNYGYTF. The CDR3 bases are TGTGCCAGCAGCCCGCGGACGTACAACTATGGCTACACCTTC.

The sample holds many counts of this clonotype. The V and J genes are TRBV6-5 and TRBJ2-7, with 7 bases lining up with TRBD1. Trimming cost V 0 bases and J 3 bases; bases outside gene matches: 8. From germline, CDR1 is MNHEY and CDR2 SVGAGI. The length of the CDR3 is 16 residues. The DNA of the CDR3 is TGTGCCAGCAGTTACTCGAAGATCAGGGGGAACTACGAGCAGTACTTC. It encodes CASSYSKIRGNYEQYF.

This clonotype has at least ten counts. CDR3 in amino acids: CASRKRQGDNSPLHF. CDR3 DNA sequence: TGTGCCAGCAGAAAACGACAGGGAGATAATTCACCCCTCCACTTT. The rearrangement uses TRBV28 and TRBJ1-6; 7 bases are a match to TRBD1. The CDR3 has 15 amino acids. V dropped 6 bases and J dropped 5; count of bases not matched to a gene: 7. Germline CDR1 MDHEN, CDR2 SYDVKM.

This chain links TRBV6-1 with TRBJ1-1, with D tentatively TRBD1 (6 bases). Trimming stripped 6 bases from V and 1 base from J, with 9 bases between. Per the germline V gene, CDR1 is MNHNS and CDR2 is SASEGT. CDR3 length equals 13 residues. The CDR3 nucleotides are TGTGCCAGCAGGGGACACCAGAACACTGAAGCTTTCTTT. This sequence encodes CASRGHQNTEAFF.

Many counts were recorded for this clonotype. This chain connects TRBV11-2 to TRBJ1-4; 7 bases fit TRBD1. Germline CDR1 and CDR2: SGHAT and FQNNGV. The CDR3 spans 16 residues. V was pared by 5 bases and J by 6 bases, with 12 bases of the junction left unmatched. The CDR3 DNA reads TGTGCCAGCAGCCCAGGGGGTTCAGTTTACGATGAAAAACTGTTTTTT. This translates into CASSPGGSVYDEKLFF.

V usage is TRBV29-1 and J usage is TRBJ1-2; D may be TRBD1 (6 bases). V lost 7 bases to trimming and J lost 8 bases, with 14 bases between them. This CDR3 spans 11 amino acids. Germline lookup yields CDR1 SQVTM and CDR2 ANQGSEA. The CDR3 sequence: CSAAEGGGYTF. In DNA, the CDR3 is TGCAGCGCCGCCGAGGGGGGAGGCTACACCTTC.

In this sample, this clonotype turned up a few times. Possible read error: a much larger clone is one base away. The chain is built from TRBV27 and TRBJ1-1; 10 positions match TRBD1. V lost 4 bases, J lost 5 bases, and 10 bases stayed unmatched. The germline V gene has CDR1 MNHEY and CDR2 SMNVEV (reference sequence). The CDR3 runs 16 residues. The CDR3 sequence: CASSYTAGQGGTEAFF. CDR3 sequence (DNA): TGTGCCAGCAGTTACACAGCAGGACAGGGGGGGACTGAAGCTTTCTTT.

The table lists this clonotype with many counts. V is TRBV20-1 and J is TRBJ1-1, with a tentative D call TRBD1 (6 bases). Germline CDR1 and CDR2: DFQATT and SNEGSKA (reference sequence). Deletions cut 0 bases from V and 5 bases from J, with 10 bases between. The length of the CDR3 is 13 residues. In DNA form, the CDR3 reads TGCAGTGCTAGAGATTTGCAGGGGACTGAAGCTTTCTTT. Its protein is CSARDLQGTEAFF.

This clonotype was detected many times. The gene calls are TRBV12-5 and TRBJ1-2, with a weak D call TRBD1 (5 bases). With 0 bases removed from V and 6 bases from J, the gap between germline ends came to 8 bases. This CDR3 comprises 13 residues. In germline, CDR1 is LGHNT, CDR2 FRNRAP. CDR3 sequence (DNA): TGTGCTAGTGGTTTGGTGACAGCGCATGGCTACACCTTC. As protein: CASGLVTAHGYTF.

The genes are TRBV30 and TRBJ1-3; possibly TRBD1 for D (5 bases). CDR1 and CDR2 (germline): GTSNPN, SVGIG (reference sequence). V was pared by 4 bases and J by 4 bases, with 11 bases between. The CDR3 has 13 amino acids. The CDR3 protein is CAWISGSGNTIYF. DNA for the CDR3: TGTGCCTGGATATCAGGGTCAGGAAACACCATATATTTT.

The chain joins TRBV11-3 to TRBJ2-1; 9 nucleotides line up with TRBD1. V lost 4 bases to trimming and J lost 16 bases; unmatched junction nucleotides: 8. Germline values: CDR1 SGHNT, CDR2 YENEEA. The CDR3 extends over 12 amino acids. DNA for the CDR3: TGTGCCAGCAGCTCCGGGGGGACAGGGATTTTCTTC. Translated: CASSSGGTGIFF.

This clonotype was detected only a few times. The genes are TRBV3-1 and TRBJ2-2, with D possibly TRBD1 on 5 matching bases. There are 15 residues in the CDR3. The V and J ends lost 1 base and 6 bases respectively, with 12 bases between them. From germline, CDR1 is LGHDT and CDR2 YNNKEL (reference sequence). CDR3 amino acids: CASSQGRVVSGELFF. The CDR3 bases are TGTGCCAGCAGCCAAGGCAGGGTAGTCTCCGGGGAGCTGTTTTTT.

The genes are TRBV24-1 and TRBJ2-1; D remains unclear. Germline lookup yields CDR1 KGHDR and CDR2 SFDVKD. Trimming left V 1 base short and J 3 bases short, with 3 bases between. This CDR3 region has 13 residues. CDR3 bases: TGTGCCACCAGTGATTTAGGCTACAATGAGCAGTTCTTC. Protein: CATSDLGYNEQFF.

This clonotype was seen at least ten times. The DNA of the CDR3 is TGTGCCTGGTCATGGGCGGGGGAGACCCAGTACTTC. Its protein is CAWSWAGETQYF. This rearrangement joins TRBV30 to TRBJ2-5, with D perhaps TRBD2 (6 bases). The germline V gene encodes CDR1 GTSNPN and CDR2 SVGIG (reference sequence). The V end was cut by 5 bases, the J end by 5 bases, with 12 bases between. CDR3 size: 12 residues.

This clonotype was detected only a few times. The chain combines TRBV5-1 with TRBJ2-2; tentatively, D is TRBD1 or TRBD2 (5 bases each). The CDR3 spans 13 residues. CDR1 and CDR2 (germline): SGHRS, YFSETQ. The CDR3 DNA reads as TGCGCATGCCTGGGGGATGGCTTCAAGGAGCTGTTTTTT. It is translated as CACLGDGFKELFF.

V usage is TRBV5-5 and J usage is TRBJ2-7, with 11 bases matching TRBD2. The CDR3 sequence is 18 residues long. The germline V gene has CDR1 SGHKS and CDR2 YYEKEE (reference sequence). The junction had 12 bases not matched to a gene; V was cut back by 4 bases and J by 0 bases. The CDR3 nucleotides are TGTGCCAGCAGCCCAAGGGGGACTAGCGGAGGCAGCTCCTACGAGCAGTACTTC. This translates into CASSPRGTSGGSSYEQYF.